Presented here are 9 T cell receptor beta chains from one specimen sequenced in a study of blood T cell repertoires in COVID-19. Produced via immunoSEQ multiplex PCR; TCRdb's table is partial and in-frame only. The table shows more than 65,000 clones, with roughly 84% occurring only once. The material sequenced was peripheral blood. These receptors originate from a man aged 50 or older with acute or convalescent COVID-19.

The chain combines TRBV5-4 with TRBJ2-7; TRBD2 aligns across 9 bases. CDR3 size: 15 residues. Germline assignment: CDR1 SGHNT and CDR2 YYREEE (reference sequence). The junction had 4 bases not matched to a gene; V was cut back by 0 bases and J by 3 bases. The chain's CDR3 is CASSLGGLANYEQYF. In nucleotides, the CDR3 is TGTGCCAGCAGCTTGGGCGGACTAGCGAACTACGAGCAGTACTTC.

The chain recombines TRBV7-6 with TRBJ1-5; TRBD1 aligns across 11 bases. CDR1 and CDR2 from the germline V gene are SGHVS and FNYEAQ. J lost 4 bases, V lost 5 bases, and 7 bases had no gene match. The CDR3 is made up of 16 amino acids. CDR3 region: CASSQGTGGRNQPQHF. The CDR3 DNA reads as TGTGCCAGCAGCCAAGGGACAGGGGGGAGAAATCAGCCCCAGCATTTT. The complete variable domain, with remaining parts taken from reference TRBV7-6 and TRBJ1-5, reads GAGVSQSPRYKVTKRGQDVALRCDPISGHVSLYWYRQALGQGPEFLTYFNYEAQQDKSGLPNDRFSAERPEGSISTLTIQRTEQRDSAMYRCASSQGTGGRNQPQHFGDGTRLSIL.

This clone was seen only once. CDR3 loop: CASSSGLVGNEQFF. For the CDR3, the DNA is TGTGCCAGCAGCTCCGGACTAGTTGGCAATGAGCAGTTCTTC. V and J are TRBV7-2 and TRBJ2-1; 7 nucleotides match TRBD2. CDR1 is SGHTA and CDR2 is FQGNSA in the germline V gene. V dropped 4 bases and J dropped 6; count of bases not matched to a gene: 6. This CDR3 is built from 14 residues.

The CDR3 coding sequence is TGTGCCAGCAGCCCGGAGGGCCTTAGTATGGAGGGCTACACCTTC. It encodes CASSPEGLSMEGYTF. The V call is TRBV7-6, the J call TRBJ1-2; D gene ambiguous. The CDR3 extends over 15 amino acids. Germline V CDR1 and CDR2: SGHVS, FNYEAQ. Trimming pared 5 bases from V and 8 bases from J, leaving 21 bases between.

This clone has a single count. The rearrangement joins TRBV5-1 to TRBJ2-1; 9 positions agree with TRBD2. Germline-derived CDR1 and CDR2 are SGHRS and YFSETQ. The CDR3 length is 15 residues. The junction had 10 bases not matched to a gene; V was cut back by 4 bases and J by 8 bases. As DNA, the CDR3 is TGCGCCAGCAGCCCCGGACTAGCGAACCCGGATGAGCAGTTCTTC. This translates into CASSPGLANPDEQFF.

This chain links TRBV4-3 with TRBJ2-1; no reliable D call. The germline CDR1 and CDR2 sequences are LGHNA and YSLEER. Between the trimmed V and J ends, which lost 3 bases and 1 base, there was a span of 10 bases. The CDR3 contains 15 residues. The CDR3: CASSHAAESYNEQFF. Written as DNA, the CDR3 is TGCGCCAGCAGCCATGCTGCGGAGTCCTACAATGAGCAGTTCTTC.

The V gene is TRBV3-1 (or the pseudogene TRBV3-2), the J gene TRBJ2-7, with 7 bases fitting TRBD2. V was pared by 0 bases and J by 5 bases, with 7 bases of the junction left unmatched. The CDR3 extends over 15 amino acids. Germline CDR1 and CDR2: LGHDT and YNNKEL (reference sequence). CDR3: CASSQDLGGKDEQYF. The CDR3 nucleotides read TGTGCCAGCAGCCAAGATCTCGGGGGGAAGGACGAGCAGTACTTC.

This CDR3 reads CASSLSYMNTEAFF. The CDR3 coding sequence is TGTGCCAGCAGCTTATCTTACATGAACACTGAAGCTTTCTTT. This chain links TRBV7-9 with TRBJ1-1; D is ambiguous. The CDR3 runs to 14 residues. Germline V gene lookup returns CDR1 SEHNR and CDR2 FQNEAQ (reference sequence). V dropped 2 bases and J dropped 0 bases, with 7 bases sitting between them.

The chain couples TRBV27 to TRBJ1-1; a weak D match, TRBD1 (5 bases). V lost 2 bases to trimming and J lost 4 bases, with 11 bases between them. Germline loops: CDR1 MNHEY, CDR2 SMNVEV (reference sequence). This CDR3 is built from 14 residues. DNA of the CDR3: TGTGCCAGCAGTTTAGATCGACAGACCACTGAAGCTTTCTTT. Protein sequence: CASSLDRQTTEAFF.